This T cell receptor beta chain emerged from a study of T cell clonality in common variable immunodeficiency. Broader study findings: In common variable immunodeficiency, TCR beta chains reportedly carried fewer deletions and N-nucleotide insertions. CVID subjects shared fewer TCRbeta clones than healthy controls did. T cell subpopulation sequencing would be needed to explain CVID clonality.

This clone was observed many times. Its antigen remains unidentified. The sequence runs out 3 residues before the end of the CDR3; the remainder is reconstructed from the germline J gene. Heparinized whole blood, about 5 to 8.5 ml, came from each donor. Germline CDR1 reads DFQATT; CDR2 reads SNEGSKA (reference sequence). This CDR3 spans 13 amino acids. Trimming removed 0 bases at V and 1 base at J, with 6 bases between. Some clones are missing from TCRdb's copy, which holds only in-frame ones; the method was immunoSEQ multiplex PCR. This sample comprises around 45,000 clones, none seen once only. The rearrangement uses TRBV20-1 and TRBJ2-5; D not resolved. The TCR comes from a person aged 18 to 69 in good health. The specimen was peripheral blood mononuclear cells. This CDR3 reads CSARDLGQETQYF. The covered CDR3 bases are TGCAGTGCTAGAGATCTCGGCCAAGAGACC.